The 4 T cell receptor beta chains below were found in one sample sequenced in a study of blood T cell repertoires in COVID-19. Assay used: immunoSEQ multiplex PCR; TCRdb lists only in-frame clones, some missing. Among tens of thousands of clones listed, roughly 86% were seen once. Sequencing was carried out using peripheral blood. The source of these receptors is a man in his fifties or sixties with acute or convalescent COVID-19.

This sequence joins TRBV2 and TRBJ1-5; D uncertain. V shed 1 base and J shed 8 bases, with 12 bases lying between them. The CDR3 consists of 14 residues. Germline CDR1 SNHLY, CDR2 FYNNEI. CDR3 nucleotide sequence: TGTGCCAGCAGTGAAGGGACTAGGATTGAGCCCCAGCATTTT. It specifies CASSEGTRIEPQHF.

The gene calls are TRBV2 and TRBJ2-7; TRBD2 agrees at 8 bases. V gave up 7 bases and J gave up 1 base; unmatched junction bases: 6. Germline assignment: CDR1 SNHLY and CDR2 FYNNEI. The CDR3 contains 14 residues. The CDR3 DNA follows: TGTGCCAGCAACGGACTAGCCGCATCCTACGAGCAGTACTTC. Its protein is CASNGLAASYEQYF. The variable domain in full, completed from reference TRBV2 and TRBJ2-7, reads EPEVTQTPSHQVTQMGQEVILRCVPISNHLYFYWYRQILGQKVEFLVSFYNNEISEKSEIFDDQFSVERPDGSNFTLKIRSTKLEDSAMYFCASNGLAASYEQYFGPGTRLTVT.

This chain connects TRBV5-1 to TRBJ2-1; 7 bases fit TRBD1. The CDR3 has 14 amino acids. Germline V CDR1 and CDR2: SGHRS, YFSETQ. With V trimmed by 4 bases and J by 3 bases, 4 bases remained unmatched. The CDR3 protein is CASSLGQVYNEQFF. CDR3 coding DNA: TGCGCCAGCAGCCTTGGACAGGTCTACAATGAGCAGTTCTTC. The whole variable domain, remainder taken from reference TRBV5-1 and TRBJ2-1, is KAGVTQTPRYLIKTRGQQVTLSCSPISGHRSVSWYQQTPGQGLQFLFEYFSETQRNKGNFPGRFSGRQFSNSRSEMNVSTLELGDSALYLCASSLGQVYNEQFFGPGTRLTVL.

The rearrangement joins TRBV21-1 to TRBJ1-1; TRBD1 is the table's D call, not checked against the DNA. TRBV21-1 is flagged as a pseudogene. The CDR3 is 15 amino acids. CDR3 residues: CASSSGAGMNTEAFF. The CDR3 DNA follows: TGTGCCAGCAGCAGTGGGGCAGGGATGAACACTGAAGCTTTCTTT.